The 2 T cell receptor beta chains given below trace back to one sample, sequenced in a study of Ad26.COV2.S vaccination and SARS-CoV-2 variants. This sample's treatment: roughly 20 received Ad26.COV2.S at low or high dose, single or two shots; roughly five received placebo; per-sample allocation not given. Material that was analyzed had been drawn on day 63 after the first vaccine or placebo injection. Measured with immunoSEQ multiplex PCR; TCRdb has only the in-frame clones, and not every one. The sample has hundreds of thousands of clones; about 88% are singletons. The sample was peripheral blood, taken in a trial of Ad26.COV2.S vaccine versus placebo. These receptors were obtained from a person aged 18 to 59 who received the Ad26.COV2.S COVID-19 vaccine or a placebo.

V and J are TRBV4-1 and TRBJ1-4; TRBD1 aligns across 7 bases. This CDR3 comprises 16 residues. Per germline, CDR1 MGHRA and CDR2 YSYEKL. V gave up 3 bases and J gave up 4 bases; unmatched junction bases: 8. The CDR3 is CASSHPMGQFNEKLFF. The CDR3 DNA is TGCGCCAGCAGCCACCCCATGGGACAGTTTAATGAAAAACTGTTTTTT.

A word on this clone: Germline and junction disagree at one end, which may indicate a read error. V usage is TRBV27 and J usage is TRBJ1-2; TRBD1 might be the D (5 bases). CDR1 MNHEY and CDR2 SMNVEV come from the germline V gene (reference sequence). CDR3 length: 15 residues. The CDR3 DNA reads TGTGCCAGCAGTATATCACAACCTACAGGCTATGGCTACACCTTC. It is translated as CASSISQPTGYGYTF.